The rows below give T cell receptor beta chains drawn from one sample of a study of control samples from healthy donors and cancer patients. The protocol was immunoSEQ multiplex PCR, while the TCRdb copy is restricted to in-frame clones and leaves out a portion. In the table there are about 120,000 clones, approximately 91% of which are singletons. Specimen: blood. These receptors were obtained from a woman aged 18 to 35 in good health. Each CDR3 is given with its conserved first and last residue. D genes are given only for firm matches. Size is stated for part of the rows, as once, few or many counts, or as a class when the clone is expanded.

clone_size	j_call	v_call	d_call	cdr3_length	cdr3_nt	cdr3_aa
.	TRBJ2-1	TRBV5-1	.	13	TGCGCCAGCAGCTTGTCAGAATACAATGAGCAGTTCTTC	CASSLSEYNEQFF
.	TRBJ1-2	TRBV28	.	14	TGTGCCAGCAGTTTACGTACAGCTAACTATGGCTACACCTTC	CASSLRTANYGYTF
.	TRBJ2-7	TRBV5-5	.	17	TGTGCCAGCAGCTTGAGGGGCGGGCTAGGGACCTCCTACGAGCAGTACTTC	CASSLRGGLGTSYEQYF
.	TRBJ1-1	TRBV6-2/TRBV6-3	.	14	TGTGCCAGCAGTATACAGGGAAAGGGCACTGAAGCTTTCTTT	CASSIQGKGTEAFF
.	TRBJ2-1	TRBV5-1	.	15	TGCGCCAGCAGCCGCCTGGTACATGGGAGCAATGAGCAGTTCTTC	CASSRLVHGSNEQFF
.	TRBJ1-5	TRBV9	.	15	TGTGCCAGCAGCGTAGGGGAGGGTGGCAATCAGCCCCAGCATTTT	CASSVGEGGNQPQHF
.	TRBJ1-1	TRBV6-6	.	14	TGTGCCAGCACTTCCCCAGGGATCATGACTGAAGCTTTCTTT	CASTSPGIMTEAFF
.	TRBJ2-5	TRBV5-4	.	14	TGTGCCAGCAAGCTCCAGTCCTCAAAAGAGACCCAGTACTTC	CASKLQSSKETQYF
.	TRBJ1-1	TRBV7-8	TRBD1	14	TGTGCCAGCTCGCACCGGGACAGGGGGCGACAAGCTTTCTTT	CASSHRDRGRQAFF
.	TRBJ1-4	TRBV27	.	15	TGTGCCAGCAGTTCCCGGGGGGCGGCTAATGAAAAACTGTTTTTT	CASSSRGAANEKLFF
.	TRBJ2-7	TRBV6-6	.	14	TGTGCCAGCAGTCAAACCGGGGGTGTCTACGAGCAGTACTTC	CASSQTGGVYEQYF
.	TRBJ2-2	TRBV5-5	TRBD1	17	TGTGCCAGCAGCCCGTCGATGGGACAGGGGAGAACCGGGGAGCTGTTTTTT	CASSPSMGQGRTGELFF
once	TRBJ2-3	TRBV7-2	.	15	TGTGCCAGCACCCACGGCCCCTTCAGTGAAGATACGCAGTATTTT	CASTHGPFSEDTQYF
.	TRBJ1-1	TRBV4-1	TRBD1	18	TGCGCCAGCAGCCAAGACGAGGGGGCCGATGTCGAAAACACTGAAGCTTTCTTT	CASSQDEGADVENTEAFF
.	TRBJ2-1	TRBV10-2	.	12	TGCGCCAGCAAGATAGGTGGTAATGAGCAGTTCTTC	CASKIGGNEQFF
once	TRBJ1-5	TRBV28	.	13	TGTGCCAGCACCTGGGGGGCAGGGCAGCCCCAGCATTTT	CASTWGAGQPQHF
.	TRBJ2-3	TRBV30	TRBD2	15	TGTGCCTGGAGCACTAGCGGGGGCCGCACAGATACGCAGTATTTT	CAWSTSGGRTDTQYF
.	TRBJ1-5	TRBV3-1/TRBV3-2	.	17	TGTGCCAGCAGCCAAGATCTATTAAAGGGTTGCAATCAGCCCCAGCATTTT	CASSQDLLKGCNQPQHF
.	TRBJ2-2	TRBV9	.	15	TGTGCCAGCAGCGCCCTTACAGGGAACACCGGGGAGCTGTTTTTT	CASSALTGNTGELFF
.	TRBJ2-5	TRBV30	TRBD2	14	TGTGCCTGCACGGCGGAGACTAGCGTCAAGACCCAGTACTTC	CACTAETSVKTQYF
.	TRBJ1-2	TRBV18	TRBD1	13	TGTGCCAGCTCAGAACGGACAGGGGACGGCTACACCTTC	CASSERTGDGYTF
.	TRBJ1-4	TRBV6-6	.	16	TGTGCCAGCAGTTACTCGATGGGGGCAACTAATGAAAAACTGTTTTTT	CASSYSMGATNEKLFF
.	TRBJ1-5	TRBV3-1/TRBV3-2	.	15	TGTGCCAGCAGCCAAGGAGTAGGAGGGACTCAGCCCCAGCATTTT	CASSQGVGGTQPQHF
.	TRBJ1-2	TRBV19	TRBD1	17	TGTGCCAGCCTTTTTACCCGTACCGGGACAGAAGTCCACGGCTACACCTTC	CASLFTRTGTEVHGYTF
.	TRBJ2-7	TRBV24-1	TRBD1	13	TGTGCCACCCTCGACAGGGACTCCTACGAGCAGTACTTC	CATLDRDSYEQYF
.	TRBJ1-5	TRBV4-1	.	18	TGCGCCAGCAGCCAAGCTTTACAGGGATGGGATAGCAATCAGCCCCAGCATTTT	CASSQALQGWDSNQPQHF
.	TRBJ1-2	TRBV28	.	16	TGTGCCAGCAGTTTCGGGGCGCCTACTTTCCTTTATGGCTACACCTTC	CASSFGAPTFLYGYTF
.	TRBJ1-2	TRBV2	TRBD1	12	TGTGCCAGTGGGGACAGGTCCTATGGCTACACCTTC	CASGDRSYGYTF
.	TRBJ1-1	TRBV7-9	TRBD1	15	TGTGCCAGCAGTAGACAGGGTGGCATGAACCCTGAAGCTTTCTTT	CASSRQGGMNPEAFF
.	TRBJ2-7	TRBV4-1	TRBD1	15	TGCGCCAGCAGCCAAGAGGGACAGGGTACCTACGAGCAGTACTTC	CASSQEGQGTYEQYF
.	TRBJ2-2	TRBV19	TRBD2	18	TGTGCCAGTAGAGCGACTAGCGGGAGTGATCATAGGGCCGGGGAGCTGTTTTTT	CASRATSGSDHRAGELFF
.	TRBJ2-1	TRBV7-2	.	15	TGTGCCAGCAGCTTAAATGGTCAGTCCCTCAATGAGCAGTTCTTC	CASSLNGQSLNEQFF
once	TRBJ1-3	TRBV4-3	TRBD1	14	TGCGCCAGCAGCCGAACACAGGGGACTGACACCATATATTTT	CASSRTQGTDTIYF
.	TRBJ2-5	TRBV10-3	.	17	TGTGCCATCAGTGAGCCGTTGGGTACAGGGGGGGAAGAGACCCAGTACTTC	CAISEPLGTGGEETQYF
.	TRBJ2-7	TRBV28	.	13	TGTGCCAGTCTGTCTCAGGCCCACTACGAGCAGTACTTC	CASLSQAHYEQYF
.	TRBJ2-7	TRBV10-3	TRBD2	14	TGTGCCATCAGTTCGGGGAGGGAGAACTACGAGCAGTACTTC	CAISSGRENYEQYF
.	TRBJ2-7	TRBV27	TRBD2	15	TGTGCCAGCAGCGCCACTAGCGGGGACCCCTACGAGCAGTACTTC	CASSATSGDPYEQYF
.	TRBJ2-7	TRBV6-1	TRBD2	17	TGTGCCAGCAGTGAATACATGGGGAGGGCGACGTCCTACGAGCAGTACTTC	CASSEYMGRATSYEQYF
.	TRBJ2-1	TRBV18	TRBD2	15	TGTGCCAGCTCACCGAGGACTAGCGAATACAATGAGCAGTTCTTC	CASSPRTSEYNEQFF
.	TRBJ2-3	TRBV6-1	TRBD2	17	TGTGCCAGCAGTGAAGCCCCAGCGGGGGCGTTGGCAGATACGCAGTATTTT	CASSEAPAGALADTQYF
.	TRBJ1-6	TRBV10-3	TRBD1	17	TGTGCCATCAGTGAATCTCAAGGGACAGGGGGTAATTCACCCCTCCACTTT	CAISESQGTGGNSPLHF
.	TRBJ2-3	TRBV27	TRBD2	16	TGTGCCAGCAGTTTGGGTCTAGCGGGGACCTTAGATACGCAGTATTTT	CASSLGLAGTLDTQYF
.	TRBJ1-5	TRBV19	.	16	TGTGCCAGTTTGAACAGGGAAGGGCTAGGCAATCAGCCCCAGCATTTT	CASLNREGLGNQPQHF
.	TRBJ2-3	TRBV12-3/TRBV12-4	TRBD1	13	TGTGCCAGCACACCGACAGGGGCAGATACGCAGTATTTT	CASTPTGADTQYF
.	TRBJ1-4	TRBV19	.	14	TGTGCCAGTAGTACAAATGGAAGACGGGAAAAACTGTTTTTT	CASSTNGRREKLFF
.	TRBJ2-6	TRBV5-4	.	16	TGTGCCAGCAGCACCGACAGGTGGGGGGGGGCCAACGTCCTGACTTTC	CASSTDRWGGANVLTF
once	TRBJ2-1	TRBV6-5	TRBD2	14	TGTGCCAGCAGTTACTCTACGGGGGGGAGGGAGCAGTTCTTC	CASSYSTGGREQFF
once	TRBJ2-2	TRBV7-3	.	14	TGTGCCAGCAGCTCGACAGGGAACACCGGGGAGCTGTTTTTT	CASSSTGNTGELFF
.	TRBJ2-2	TRBV12-5	TRBD1	15	TGTGCTAGTGGTGCCGGGACAGGAAACACCGGGGAGCTGTTTTTT	CASGAGTGNTGELFF
.	TRBJ1-5	TRBV19	.	11	TGTGCCAGTAGTATAGGGGGATCCCAGCATTTT	CASSIGGSQHF
.	TRBJ2-7	TRBV28	.	11	TGTGCCAGCAGTTTGGACTACGAGCAGTACTTC	CASSLDYEQYF
.	TRBJ2-5	TRBV3-1/TRBV3-2	TRBD2	16	TGTGCCAGCAGCCAAAGGACTAGCGGGGGGGCAGAGACCCAGTACTTC	CASSQRTSGGAETQYF
.	TRBJ1-1	TRBV14	.	17	TGTGCCAGCACTTCGACAGGCAATAAATACATGAACACTGAAGCTTTCTTT	CASTSTGNKYMNTEAFF